This TCR beta chain was sequenced in a study of CD8 T cells in Susac syndrome (dated by TCRdb to about 2019). In the study overall: Of the Susac syndrome patients who were sequenced, fewer than 10 were in clinical remission while more than five had clinically active disease. Repertoire sequencing was used to test whether CD8+ T cell activation and differentiation in Susac syndrome was antigen driven. The clonality of the CD8+ T cell repertoire was compared across approximately 12 healthy donors, some 14 Susac syndrome patients and roughly 16 multiple sclerosis patients. At blood withdrawal, Susac syndrome patients were either therapy-naive, taking corticosteroids (in some cases with IVIg as well), or taking IVIg alone. What the study reported, not specific to this receptor: Clonal expansion was seen in Susac syndrome CD8+ repertoires, peaking in CD8+ TEMRA cells and being greater in clinically active patients than in remitting ones. The study acknowledged that relatively few individuals were included in the TCR sequencing and HLA analysis. In the total CD8+ and CD8+ TEMRA repertoires, over 15 and five Susac-specific public clones, respectively, were identified.

The CDR3 starts with the cysteine, ends with the phenylalanine, and has 15 residues. The sequence is cut down to CDR3 DNA, 45 bases in frame from base 1. CDR1 and CDR2, per the germline V gene, are SGDLS and YYNGEE. V is reduced by 6 bases and J by 8 bases, leaving a spacing of 21 bases between them. Peripheral blood CD8+ and CD4+ T cells from healthy donors, Susac syndrome patients and multiple sclerosis patients were profiled using high-throughput TCR beta sequencing. Recently defined diagnostic criteria for definite or probable disease were met by the Susac syndrome patients. Bulk CD8+ and CD4+ T cells were purified by magnetic negative isolation, while CD8+ TEMRA cells were enriched using FACS. Blood was collected in EDTA tubes and processed within 24 hours, with PBMCs isolated through density gradient centrifugation. PBMCs intended for TCR sequencing were cryopreserved in liquid nitrogen and thawed later in a water bath at 37 degrees C. The sorted or isolated CD4+, CD8+ and CD8+ TEMRA cells reached a purity of at least 90%.

This clonotype is a singleton in its sample. Its binding antigen is unknown. No clone much larger than this one lies a single base away; base qualities are absent. One read is thin evidence. RNA was extracted using the RNeasy kit, and roughly 0.45 to 1 ug of the RNA was reverse transcribed with random hexamers. The immunoSEQ multiplex PCR assay, covering 54 Vbeta and 13 Jbeta segments, was used to amplify TCR beta CDR3 regions. To correct PCR amplification bias, a synthetic template baseline was used for both primer optimization and computational correction. The authors' analysis ran thus. Reads were annotated to V, D and J genes according to IMGT and were analyzed with immunoSEQ Analyzer, with only productive sequences retained. To calculate clonality, Shannon entropy was normalized by log2 of the number of productive unique sequences and then subtracted from one. Public and private clones were assessed among the 100 most prevalent clones of each patient and control. A clone was defined as Susac-specific if it was absent from the healthy and MS cohorts, from some 980 published viral clones and from other ImmuneACCESS disease sequences. TCRdb took the public reads, trimmed them with fastp at Q25, ran MiXCR for clone calling and kept in-frame beta chains. CDR3 protein sequences are deduplicated, and each keeps its most common genes and DNA. These V and J calls originate from TCRdb's pipeline instead of the authors' own analysis. This sample comprises more than 80,000 distinct CDR3 sequences, roughly 94% of them detected only once. The ten largest clones take up 0.41% of the sample.

Sequencing was done on a sample of CD8+ T cells from PBMCs. The receptor's source is a human donor with Susac syndrome. The rearrangement joined TRBV9 to TRBJ2-1; the D region possibly corresponds to TRBD2 (7 bases align). The CDR3 in this case is CASTVGGGAGDEQFF. The DNA is as follows: TGTGCCAGCACGGTGGGTGGGGGGGCAGGCGATGAGCAGTTCTTC.